The TCR beta chain under discussion was sequenced for a study of vaccination and CD4 T cells after COVID-19. Study in general: The study enrolled six male and four female convalescents, two of whom were Hispanic. With a range of 35 to 161, the median interval from diagnosis to drawing post-COVID samples was 90 to 120 days.

Broader study findings: Convalescent patients gained a median about 85% of their reactive clones only post-vaccination.

Concerning this clonotype: Antigen unknown.

The ends were cut back, 2 bases at V and 6 bases at J, with 12 bases in the middle. CDR1 and CDR2 from the germline V gene are KGHSH and LQKENI. This CDR3 is 14 amino acids long. TCRdb re-derived calls from the PCR reads in MiXCR, one entry per CDR3 protein. The sample has 20,000 to 25,000 distinct CDR3 sequences; around 49% are singletons. The sequencing used CD4+ T cells from blood, collected before SARS-CoV-2 vaccination. This TCR derives from a human donor who had recovered from COVID-19. This chain joins TRBV18 and TRBJ2-3; either TRBD1 or TRBD2 may supply D (5 bases each). Here the CDR3 DNA reads TGTGCCAGCTCACCAAGCCCGGGACGCGATACGCAGTATTTT. It is translated as CASSPSPGRDTQYF.